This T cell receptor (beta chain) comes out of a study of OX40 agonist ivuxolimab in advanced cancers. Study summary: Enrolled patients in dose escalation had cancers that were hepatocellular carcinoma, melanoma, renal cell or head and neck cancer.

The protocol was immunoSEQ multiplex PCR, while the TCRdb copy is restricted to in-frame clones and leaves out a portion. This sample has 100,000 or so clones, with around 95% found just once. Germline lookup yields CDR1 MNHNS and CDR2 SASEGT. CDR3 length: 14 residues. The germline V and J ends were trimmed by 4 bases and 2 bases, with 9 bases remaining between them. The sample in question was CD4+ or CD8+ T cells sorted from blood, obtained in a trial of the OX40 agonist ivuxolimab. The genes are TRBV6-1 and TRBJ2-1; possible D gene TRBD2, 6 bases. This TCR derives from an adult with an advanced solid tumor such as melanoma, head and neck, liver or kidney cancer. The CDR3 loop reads CASSAGEPYNEQFF. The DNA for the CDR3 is TGTGCCAGCAGTGCGGGAGAACCCTACAATGAGCAGTTCTTC.